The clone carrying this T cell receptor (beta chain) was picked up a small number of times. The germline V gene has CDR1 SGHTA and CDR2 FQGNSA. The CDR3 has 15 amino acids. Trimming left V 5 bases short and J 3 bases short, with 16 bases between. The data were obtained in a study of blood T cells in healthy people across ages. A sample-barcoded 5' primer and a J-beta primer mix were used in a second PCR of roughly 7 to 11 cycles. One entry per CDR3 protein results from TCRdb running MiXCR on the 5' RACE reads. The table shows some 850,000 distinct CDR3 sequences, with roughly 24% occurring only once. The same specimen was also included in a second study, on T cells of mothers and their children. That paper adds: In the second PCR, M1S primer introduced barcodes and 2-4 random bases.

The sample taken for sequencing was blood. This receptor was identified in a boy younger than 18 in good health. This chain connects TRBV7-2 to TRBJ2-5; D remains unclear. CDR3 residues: CASSHSAKGKETQYF. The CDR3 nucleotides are TGTGCCAGCAGCCACTCAGCGAAGGGAAAAGAGACCCAGTACTTC.